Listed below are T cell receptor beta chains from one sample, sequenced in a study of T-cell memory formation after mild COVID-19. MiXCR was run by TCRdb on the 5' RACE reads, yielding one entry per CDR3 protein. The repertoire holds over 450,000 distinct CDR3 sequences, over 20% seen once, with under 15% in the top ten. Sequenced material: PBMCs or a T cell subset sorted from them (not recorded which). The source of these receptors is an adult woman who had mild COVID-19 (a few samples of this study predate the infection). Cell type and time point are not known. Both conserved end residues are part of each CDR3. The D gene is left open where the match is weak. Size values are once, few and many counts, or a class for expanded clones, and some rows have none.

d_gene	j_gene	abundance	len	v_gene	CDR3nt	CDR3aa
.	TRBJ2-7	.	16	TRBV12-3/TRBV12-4	TGTGCCAGCAGTCGAGGCGCCAGAGTGAGCTCCTACGAGCAGTACTTC	CASSRGARVSSYEQYF
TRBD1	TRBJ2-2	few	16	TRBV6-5	TGTGCCAGCAGTTATCTCGGGACAGAGAACACCGGGGAGCTGTTTTTT	CASSYLGTENTGELFF
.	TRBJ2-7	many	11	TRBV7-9	TGTGCCAGCAGCGACACTAGTCTCGGGTACTTC	CASSDTSLGYF
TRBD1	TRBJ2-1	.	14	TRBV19	TGTGCTTCGCAGGGGGCTAGCTCCTACAATGAGCAGTTCTTC	CASQGASSYNEQFF
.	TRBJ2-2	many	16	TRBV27	TGTGCCAGCAGTCCGCAAGGGACAACTAACACCGGGGAGCTGTTTTTT	CASSPQGTTNTGELFF
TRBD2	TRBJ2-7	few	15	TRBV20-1	TGCAGTGCTAGAGTGCTAGCGGGGGGCCCCTACGAGCAGTACTTC	CSARVLAGGPYEQYF
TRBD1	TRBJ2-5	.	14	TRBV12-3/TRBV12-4	TGTGCCAGCAGTTTAACAGGGGGCGTCGAGACCCAGTACTTC	CASSLTGGVETQYF
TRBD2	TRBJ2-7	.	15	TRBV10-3	TGTGCCATCAGTGAAGGGTACGGACTAGCCTACGAGCAGTACTTC	CAISEGYGLAYEQYF
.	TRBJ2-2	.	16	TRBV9	TGTGCCAGCAGCGCCTTCCCTTCTGCGGGAACCGGGGAGCTGTTTTTT	CASSAFPSAGTGELFF
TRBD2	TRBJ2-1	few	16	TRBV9	TGTGCCAGCAGCGTCCAATCGGGACTAGCGGACAATGAGCAGTTCTTC	CASSVQSGLADNEQFF
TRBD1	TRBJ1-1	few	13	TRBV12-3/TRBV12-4	TGTGCCAGCAGTTTAGCGGGACAGGGGCTAGTTTTCTTT	CASSLAGQGLVFF
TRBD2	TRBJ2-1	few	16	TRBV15	TGTGCCACCTCAACCCTTCCAGCGGGAGTATCTGTTGAGCAGTTCTTC	CATSTLPAGVSVEQFF
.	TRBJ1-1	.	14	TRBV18	TGTGCCAGCTCACCAGGACAGAGATACACTGAAGCTTTCTTT	CASSPGQRYTEAFF
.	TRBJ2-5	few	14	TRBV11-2	TGTGCCAGCAGCTATTGGGGAGGGGGCGAGACCCAGTACTTC	CASSYWGGGETQYF
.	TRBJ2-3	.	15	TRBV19	TGTGCCAGTAGTACTTTAAAGCTTAGCACAGATACGCAGTATTTT	CASSTLKLSTDTQYF
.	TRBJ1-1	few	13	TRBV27	TGTGCCAGCAGTTCACAGGGAGTCACTGAAGCTTTCTTT	CASSSQGVTEAFF
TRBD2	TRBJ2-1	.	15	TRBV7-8	TGTGCCAGCAGCTTTCTGGCGGGAGCTTACAATGAGCAGTTCTTC	CASSFLAGAYNEQFF
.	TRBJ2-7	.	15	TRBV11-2	TGTGCCAGCAGCTTAGGGGCTAGTGATGGCTACGAGCAGTACTTC	CASSLGASDGYEQYF
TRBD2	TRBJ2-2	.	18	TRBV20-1	TGCAGTGCTAGAGGTCTAGCGGGAGGCACTGGGAACACCGGGGAGCTGTTTTTT	CSARGLAGGTGNTGELFF
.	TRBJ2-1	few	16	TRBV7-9	TGTGCCAGCAGCTCCCCAACCGGGGGCTCCTACAATGAGCAGTTCTTC	CASSSPTGGSYNEQFF
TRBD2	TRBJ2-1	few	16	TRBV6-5	TGTGCCAGCGGCCCCGGGACTAGCGGACAACTTTGGGGGAAGTTCTTC	CASGPGTSGQLWGKFF
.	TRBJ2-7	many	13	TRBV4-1	TGCGCCAGCAGCCAAGAGTACTCCTACGAGCAGTACTTC	CASSQEYSYEQYF